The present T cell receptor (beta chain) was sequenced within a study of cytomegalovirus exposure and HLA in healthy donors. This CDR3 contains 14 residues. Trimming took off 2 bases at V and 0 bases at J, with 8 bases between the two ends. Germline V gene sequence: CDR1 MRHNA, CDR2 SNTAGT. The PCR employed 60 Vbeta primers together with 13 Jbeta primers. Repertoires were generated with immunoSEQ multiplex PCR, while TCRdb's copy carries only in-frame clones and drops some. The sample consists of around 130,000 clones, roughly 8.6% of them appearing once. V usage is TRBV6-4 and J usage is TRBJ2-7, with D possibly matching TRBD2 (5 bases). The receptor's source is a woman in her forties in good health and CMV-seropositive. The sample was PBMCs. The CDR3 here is CASSDGAVSYEQYF. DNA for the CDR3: TGTGCCAGCAGTGACGGAGCGGTCTCCTACGAGCAGTACTTC.